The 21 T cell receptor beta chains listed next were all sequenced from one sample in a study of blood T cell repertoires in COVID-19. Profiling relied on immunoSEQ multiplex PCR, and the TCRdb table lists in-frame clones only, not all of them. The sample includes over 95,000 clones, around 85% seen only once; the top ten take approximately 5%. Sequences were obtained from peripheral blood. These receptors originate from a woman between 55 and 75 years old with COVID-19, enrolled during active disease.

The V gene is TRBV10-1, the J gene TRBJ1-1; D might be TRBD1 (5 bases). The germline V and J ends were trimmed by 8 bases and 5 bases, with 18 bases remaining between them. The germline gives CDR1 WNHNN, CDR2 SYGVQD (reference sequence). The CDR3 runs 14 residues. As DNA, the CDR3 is TGCGCCAGCCGACCGACAGCCTCTGAAACTGAAGCTTTCTTT. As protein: CASRPTASETEAFF.

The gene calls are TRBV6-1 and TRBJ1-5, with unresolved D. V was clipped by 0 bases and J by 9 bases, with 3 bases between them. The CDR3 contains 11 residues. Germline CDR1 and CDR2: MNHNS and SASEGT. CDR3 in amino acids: CASSEAAPQHF. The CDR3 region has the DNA TGTGCCAGCAGTGAAGCGGCGCCCCAGCATTTT.

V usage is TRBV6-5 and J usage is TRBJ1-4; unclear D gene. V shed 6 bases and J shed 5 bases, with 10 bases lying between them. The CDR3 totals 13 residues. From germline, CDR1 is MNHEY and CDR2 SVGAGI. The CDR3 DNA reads TGTGCCAGCAGCTTGGCTCCCAATGAAAAACTGTTTTTT. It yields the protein CASSLAPNEKLFF.

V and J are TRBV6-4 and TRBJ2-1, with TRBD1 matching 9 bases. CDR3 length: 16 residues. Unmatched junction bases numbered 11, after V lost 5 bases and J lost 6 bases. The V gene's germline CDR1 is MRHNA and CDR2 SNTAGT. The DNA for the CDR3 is TGTGCCAGCAGTTCTACAAACAGGGGGCGACGCAATGAGCAGTTCTTC. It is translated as CASSSTNRGRRNEQFF.

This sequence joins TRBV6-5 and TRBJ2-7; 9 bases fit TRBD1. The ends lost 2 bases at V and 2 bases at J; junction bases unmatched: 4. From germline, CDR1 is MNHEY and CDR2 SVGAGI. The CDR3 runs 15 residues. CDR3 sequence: CASSYRDRDAYEQYF. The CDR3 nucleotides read TGTGCCAGCAGTTACCGGGACAGGGACGCCTACGAGCAGTACTTC.

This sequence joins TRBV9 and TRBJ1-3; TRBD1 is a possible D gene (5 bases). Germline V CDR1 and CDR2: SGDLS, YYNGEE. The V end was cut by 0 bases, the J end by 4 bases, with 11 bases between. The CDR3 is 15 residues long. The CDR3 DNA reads TGTGCCAGCAGCGTAGCGGCAGGGTACGGAAACACCATATATTTT. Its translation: CASSVAAGYGNTIYF.

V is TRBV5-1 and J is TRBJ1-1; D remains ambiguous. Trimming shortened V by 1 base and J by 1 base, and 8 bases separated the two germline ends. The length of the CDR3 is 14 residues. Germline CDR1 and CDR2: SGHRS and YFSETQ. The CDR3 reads CASSLYAGNTEAFF. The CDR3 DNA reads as TGCGCCAGCAGCTTGTACGCGGGGAACACTGAAGCTTTCTTT.

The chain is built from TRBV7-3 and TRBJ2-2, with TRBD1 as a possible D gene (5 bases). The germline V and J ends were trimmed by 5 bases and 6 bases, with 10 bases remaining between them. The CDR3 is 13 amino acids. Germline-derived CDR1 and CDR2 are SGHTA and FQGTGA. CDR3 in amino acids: CASSQWGAGELFF. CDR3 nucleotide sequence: TGTGCCAGCAGCCAATGGGGCGCCGGGGAGCTGTTTTTT.

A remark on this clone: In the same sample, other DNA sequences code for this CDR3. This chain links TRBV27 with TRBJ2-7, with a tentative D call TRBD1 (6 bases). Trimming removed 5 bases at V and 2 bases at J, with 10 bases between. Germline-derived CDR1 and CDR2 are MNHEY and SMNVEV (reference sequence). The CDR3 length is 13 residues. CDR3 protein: CASSLQGTYEQYF. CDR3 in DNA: TGTGCCAGCAGTCTACAGGGCACCTACGAGCAGTACTTC.

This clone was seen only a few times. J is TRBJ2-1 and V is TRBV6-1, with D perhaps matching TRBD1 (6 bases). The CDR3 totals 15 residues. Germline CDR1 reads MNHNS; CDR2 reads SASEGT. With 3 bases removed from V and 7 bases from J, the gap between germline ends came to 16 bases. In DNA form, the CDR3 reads TGTGCCAGCAGTGAGAGTCAGGCAGGGGATAATGAGCAGTTCTTC. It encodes CASSESQAGDNEQFF.

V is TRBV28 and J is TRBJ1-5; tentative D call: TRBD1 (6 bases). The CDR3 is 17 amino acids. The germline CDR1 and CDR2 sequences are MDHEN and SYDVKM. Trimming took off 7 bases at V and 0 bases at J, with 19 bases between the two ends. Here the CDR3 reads CASTSETGSYSNQPQHF. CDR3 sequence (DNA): TGTGCCAGCACCTCTGAGACAGGATCCTATAGCAATCAGCCCCAGCATTTT. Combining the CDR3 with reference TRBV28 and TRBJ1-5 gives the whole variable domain DVKVTQSSRYLVKRTGEKVFLECVQDMDHENMFWYRQDPGLGLRLIYFSYDVKMKEKGDIPEGYSVSREKKERFSLILESASTNQTSMYLCASTSETGSYSNQPQHFGDGTRLSIL.

CDR3: CASSQGAAGQGTGNTIYF. As DNA, the CDR3 is TGTGCCAGCAGCCAAGGGGCGGCGGGACAGGGGACTGGAAACACCATATATTTT. The V gene is TRBV4-2, the J gene TRBJ1-3, with 10 bases lining up with TRBD1. V lost 1 base, J lost 2 bases, and 8 bases stayed unmatched. The germline V gene has CDR1 LGHNA and CDR2 YNFKEQ. The CDR3 has 18 amino acids.

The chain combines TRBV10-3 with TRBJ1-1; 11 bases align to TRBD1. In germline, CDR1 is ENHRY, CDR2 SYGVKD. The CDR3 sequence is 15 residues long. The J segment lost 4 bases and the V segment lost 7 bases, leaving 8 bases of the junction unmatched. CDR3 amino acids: CAITMDGQGATEAFF. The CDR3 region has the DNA TGTGCCATCACTATGGACGGACAGGGGGCCACTGAAGCTTTCTTT.

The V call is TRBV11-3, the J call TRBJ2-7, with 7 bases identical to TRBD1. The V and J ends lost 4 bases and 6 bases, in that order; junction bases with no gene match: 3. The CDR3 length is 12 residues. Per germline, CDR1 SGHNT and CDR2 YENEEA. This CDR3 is CASSSTGPEQYF. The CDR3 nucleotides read TGTGCCAGCAGCTCGACAGGGCCCGAGCAGTACTTC.

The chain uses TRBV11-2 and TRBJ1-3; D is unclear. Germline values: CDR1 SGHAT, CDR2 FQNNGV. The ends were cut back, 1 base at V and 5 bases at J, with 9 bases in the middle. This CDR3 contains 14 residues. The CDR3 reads CASSLGVLRNTIYF. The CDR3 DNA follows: TGTGCCAGCAGCTTAGGTGTTCTTAGAAACACCATATATTTT.

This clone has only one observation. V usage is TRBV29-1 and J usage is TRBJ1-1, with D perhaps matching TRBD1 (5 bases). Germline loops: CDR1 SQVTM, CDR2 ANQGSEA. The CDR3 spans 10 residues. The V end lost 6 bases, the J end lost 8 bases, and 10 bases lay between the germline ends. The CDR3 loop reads CSVGGREAFF. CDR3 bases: TGCAGCGTGGGGGGTCGAGAAGCTTTCTTT.

DNA for the CDR3: TGTGCCAGCAGCCCCGAGCCAGGGGGCTTACACTACGAGCAGTACTTC. It codes for CASSPEPGGLHYEQYF. The chain is built from TRBV7-2 and TRBJ2-7, with TRBD1 matching over 8 bases. There are 16 residues in the CDR3. Germline V gene sequence: CDR1 SGHTA, CDR2 FQGNSA. V lost 5 bases and J lost 3; bases outside the gene matches: 12.

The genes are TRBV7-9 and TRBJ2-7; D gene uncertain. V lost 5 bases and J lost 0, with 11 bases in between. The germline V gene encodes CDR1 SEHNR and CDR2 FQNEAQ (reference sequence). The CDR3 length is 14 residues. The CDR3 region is CASSTGSSSYEQYF. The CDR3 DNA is TGTGCCAGCAGCACCGGTTCGAGCTCCTACGAGCAGTACTTC.

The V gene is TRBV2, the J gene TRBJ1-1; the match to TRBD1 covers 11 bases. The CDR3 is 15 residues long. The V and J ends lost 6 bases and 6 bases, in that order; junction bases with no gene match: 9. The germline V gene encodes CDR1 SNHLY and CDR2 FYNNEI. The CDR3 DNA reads TGTGCCAGCAGGCCGGGGACAGGGGGAAGCCCTGAAGCTTTCTTT. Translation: CASRPGTGGSPEAFF. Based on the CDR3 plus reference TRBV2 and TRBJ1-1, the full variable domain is EPEVTQTPSHQVTQMGQEVILRCVPISNHLYFYWYRQILGQKVEFLVSFYNNEISEKSEIFDDQFSVERPDGSNFTLKIRSTKLEDSAMYFCASRPGTGGSPEAFFGQGTRLTVV.

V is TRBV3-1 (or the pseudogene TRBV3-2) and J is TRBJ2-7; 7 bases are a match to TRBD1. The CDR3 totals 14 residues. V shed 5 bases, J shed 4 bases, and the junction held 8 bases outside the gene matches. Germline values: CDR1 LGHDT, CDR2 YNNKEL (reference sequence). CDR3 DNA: TGTGCCAGCAGCTTAAGACAGGGCTGGTACGAGCAGTACTTC. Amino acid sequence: CASSLRQGWYEQYF.

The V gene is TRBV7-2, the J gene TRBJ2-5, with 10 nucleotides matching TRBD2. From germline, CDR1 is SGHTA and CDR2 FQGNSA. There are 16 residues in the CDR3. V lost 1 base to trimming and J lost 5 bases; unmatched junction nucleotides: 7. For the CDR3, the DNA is TGTGCCAGCAGCTTAGGGACTAGCGGAAGTCGGGAGACCCAGTACTTC. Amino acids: CASSLGTSGSRETQYF.